The source of this TCR beta chain is a study of PD-1 blockade in classical Hodgkin lymphoma. Sequenced by immunoSEQ multiplex PCR; TCRdb stores in-frame clones only, minus some. Of about 85,000 clones detected, 85% to 95% appear once; the ten largest clones hold over 2%. In every patient, relapse followed autologous stem cell transplantation, while exposure to brentuximab vedotin differed. Concerning this clone itself: Its antigen is unidentified.

Germline CDR1 is MGHDK and CDR2 is SYGVNS. V was pared by 3 bases and J by 5 bases, with 7 bases of the junction left unmatched. The CDR3 is made up of 16 amino acids. Study-wide results and caveats: It was among complete responders that baseline diversity resembled that of newly diagnosed patients.

Material: peripheral blood mononuclear cells (PBMCs), obtained before the second cycle of nivolumab. V is TRBV25-1 and J is TRBJ2-5; 12 nucleotides line up with TRBD1. The receptor's source is a human donor with classical Hodgkin lymphoma. CDR3 in amino acids: CASSDPGQGARETQYF. In DNA, the CDR3 is TGTGCCAGCAGTGACCCGGGACAGGGGGCGCGGGAGACCCAGTACTTC.